The sequence of this T cell receptor beta chain was determined in a study of CD8 T cells in ankylosing spondylitis. Overall study results and limits: Several of the motif variants were reported before in synovial fluid and blood from reactive arthritis.

This clonotype was recorded at least ten times. The target antigen is unknown. V lost 4 bases, J lost 4 bases, and 13 bases lay in between. This CDR3 comprises 13 residues. CDR1 is GTSNPN and CDR2 is SVGIG in the germline V gene (reference sequence). By quantitative 5'-RACE with molecular barcodes, the TCR beta libraries were made. TCRdb recomputed calls from the 5' RACE reads with MiXCR, one row per CDR3 protein. The repertoire holds fewer than 200,000 distinct CDR3 sequences, with around a sixth as singletons. This TCR derives from a male donor aged 10-29 years with ankylosing spondylitis or in good health (not recorded which). This chain joins TRBV30 and TRBJ1-2; a weak D match, TRBD1 (5 bases). The sequencing sample was made of blood, either unsorted or a sorted T cell fraction (not recorded which). CDR3 sequence (DNA): TGTGCCTGGATGCGAGACAGATCCTATGGCTACACCTTC. Its translation: CAWMRDRSYGYTF.